Included here is one TCR beta chain sequence, with context. This record belongs to a study of blood T cell repertoires in COVID-19. Clones were sequenced by immunoSEQ multiplex PCR, and TCRdb holds only the in-frame ones, with some missing. The profile shows about 120,000 clones, over 70% of them singletons. V gave up 5 bases and J gave up 0 bases; unmatched junction bases: 10. Germline CDR1 is SGHRS and CDR2 is YFSETQ. This CDR3 is built from 18 residues. This receptor was identified in a woman aged 70-85 years with acute or convalescent COVID-19. The chain carries TRBV5-1 and TRBJ1-4; 10 positions agree with TRBD1. The source material was peripheral blood. The CDR3 spells CASRERGQGLSTNEKLFF. The CDR3 coding sequence is TGCGCCAGCAGGGAGCGGGGACAGGGGCTCTCAACTAATGAAAAACTGTTTTTT.